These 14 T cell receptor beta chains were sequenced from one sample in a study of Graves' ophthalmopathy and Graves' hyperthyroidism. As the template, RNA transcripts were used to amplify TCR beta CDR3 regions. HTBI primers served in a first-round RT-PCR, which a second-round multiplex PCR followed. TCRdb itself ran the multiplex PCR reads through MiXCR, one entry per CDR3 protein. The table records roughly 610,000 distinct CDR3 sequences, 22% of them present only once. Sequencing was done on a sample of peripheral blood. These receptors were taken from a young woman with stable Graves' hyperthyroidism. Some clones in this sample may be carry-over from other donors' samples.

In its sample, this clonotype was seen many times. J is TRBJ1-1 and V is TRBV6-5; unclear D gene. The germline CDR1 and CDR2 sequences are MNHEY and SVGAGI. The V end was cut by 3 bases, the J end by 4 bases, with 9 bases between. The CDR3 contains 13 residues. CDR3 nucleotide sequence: TGTGCCAGCAGTTATGAGGATAGCACTGAAGCTTTCTTT. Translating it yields CASSYEDSTEAFF.

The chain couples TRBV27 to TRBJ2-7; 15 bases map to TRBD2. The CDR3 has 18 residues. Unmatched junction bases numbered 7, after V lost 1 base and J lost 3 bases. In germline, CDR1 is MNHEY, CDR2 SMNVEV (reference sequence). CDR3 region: CASSLFRGLAGGNYEQYF. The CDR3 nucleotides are TGTGCCAGCAGTTTATTCCGCGGACTAGCGGGAGGGAACTACGAGCAGTACTTC.

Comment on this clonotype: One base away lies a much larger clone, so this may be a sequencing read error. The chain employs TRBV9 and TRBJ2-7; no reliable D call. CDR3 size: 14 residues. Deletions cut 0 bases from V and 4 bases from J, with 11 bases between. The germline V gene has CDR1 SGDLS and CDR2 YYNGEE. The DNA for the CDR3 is TGTGCCAGCAGCGTAGGAGTATCGGATTACGAGCAGTACTTC. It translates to CASSVGVSDYEQYF.

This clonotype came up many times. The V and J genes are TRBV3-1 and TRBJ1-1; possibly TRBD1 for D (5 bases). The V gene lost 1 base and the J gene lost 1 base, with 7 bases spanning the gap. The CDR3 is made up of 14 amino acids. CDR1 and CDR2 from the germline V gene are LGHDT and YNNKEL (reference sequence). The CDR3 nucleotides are TGTGCCAGCAGCCAAGGGGGACCGAACACTGAAGCTTTCTTT. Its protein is CASSQGGPNTEAFF.

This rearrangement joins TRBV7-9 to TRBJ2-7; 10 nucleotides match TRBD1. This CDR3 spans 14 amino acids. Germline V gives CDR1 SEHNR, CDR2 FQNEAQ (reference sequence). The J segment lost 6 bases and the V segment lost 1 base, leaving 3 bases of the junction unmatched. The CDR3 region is CASSLGGTGAEQYF. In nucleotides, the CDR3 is TGTGCCAGCAGCTTAGGAGGGACAGGGGCCGAGCAGTACTTC. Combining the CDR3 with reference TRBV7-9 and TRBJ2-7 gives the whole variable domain DTGVSQNPRHKITKRGQNVTFRCDPISEHNRLYWYRQTLGQGPEFLTYFQNEAQLEKSRLLSDRFSAERPKGSFSTLEIQRTEQGDSAMYLCASSLGGTGAEQYFGPGTRLTVT.

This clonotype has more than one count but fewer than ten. The CDR3 loop is CASSPLGQHSTDTQYF. CDR3 DNA: TGTGCCAGCAGTCCACTGGGACAGCATAGCACAGATACGCAGTATTTT. V usage is TRBV6-1 and J usage is TRBJ2-3, with 7 bases identical to TRBD1. Germline V lookup: CDR1 MNHNS, CDR2 SASEGT. The CDR3 totals 16 residues. Losses at the gene ends were 5 bases for V and 0 bases for J; bases not matched to a gene: 8.

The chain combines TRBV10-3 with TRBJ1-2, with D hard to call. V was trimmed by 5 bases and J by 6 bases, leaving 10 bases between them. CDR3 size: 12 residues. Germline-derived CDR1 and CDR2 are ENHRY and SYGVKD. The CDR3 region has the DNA TGTGCCATCAGTAACTTCGGGGATGGCTACACCTTC. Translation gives CAISNFGDGYTF.

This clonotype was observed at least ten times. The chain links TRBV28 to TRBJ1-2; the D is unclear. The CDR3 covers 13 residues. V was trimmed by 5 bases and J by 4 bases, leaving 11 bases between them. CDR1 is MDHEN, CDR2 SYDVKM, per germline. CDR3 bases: TGTGCCAGCAGTCTAACTCCTGCCTATGGCTACACCTTC. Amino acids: CASSLTPAYGYTF.

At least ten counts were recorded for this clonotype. Here the CDR3 reads CASSTSDEGISYEQYF. CDR3 coding DNA: TGTGCCAGCAGCACTAGCGACGAAGGGATCTCCTACGAGCAGTACTTC. The chain recombines TRBV13 with TRBJ2-7; 7 bases map to TRBD2. This CDR3 comprises 16 residues. The trim removed 5 bases at V and 0 bases at J, leaving 10 bases unmatched. Germline loops: CDR1 PRHDT, CDR2 FYEKMQ (reference sequence).

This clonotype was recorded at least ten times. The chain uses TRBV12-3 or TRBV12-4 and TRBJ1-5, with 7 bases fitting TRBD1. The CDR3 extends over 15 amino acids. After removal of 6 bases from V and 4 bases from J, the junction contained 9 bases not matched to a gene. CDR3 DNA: TGTGCCAGCAGCCCTGACAGGGTGGAAAATCAGCCCCAGCATTTT. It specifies CASSPDRVENQPQHF.

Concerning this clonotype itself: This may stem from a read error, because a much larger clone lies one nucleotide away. CDR3 DNA sequence: TGTGCCAGCAGCCAACGGGGGGGGACCCAGTACTTC. It codes for CASSQRGGTQYF. The chain employs TRBV3-1 and TRBJ2-5; 8 nucleotides align to TRBD2. The CDR3 consists of 12 residues. The junction had 0 bases not matched to a gene; V was cut back by 2 bases and J by 7 bases. Germline-derived CDR1 and CDR2 are LGHDT and YNNKEL (reference sequence).

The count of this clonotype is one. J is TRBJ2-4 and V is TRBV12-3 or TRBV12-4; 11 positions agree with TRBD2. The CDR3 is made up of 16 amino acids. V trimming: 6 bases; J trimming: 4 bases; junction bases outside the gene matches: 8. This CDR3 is CASRSGTSGIKNIQYF. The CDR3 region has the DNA TGTGCCAGCAGATCCGGGACTAGCGGAATTAAAAACATTCAGTACTTC.

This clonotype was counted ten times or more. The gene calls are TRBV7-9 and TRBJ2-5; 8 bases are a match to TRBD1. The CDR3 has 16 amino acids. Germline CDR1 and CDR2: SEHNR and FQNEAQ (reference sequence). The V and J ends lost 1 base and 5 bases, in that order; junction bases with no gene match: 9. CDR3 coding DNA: TGTGCCAGCAGCTTAGGGGGCCAGGGGGCTGCGGAGACCCAGTACTTC. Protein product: CASSLGGQGAAETQYF.

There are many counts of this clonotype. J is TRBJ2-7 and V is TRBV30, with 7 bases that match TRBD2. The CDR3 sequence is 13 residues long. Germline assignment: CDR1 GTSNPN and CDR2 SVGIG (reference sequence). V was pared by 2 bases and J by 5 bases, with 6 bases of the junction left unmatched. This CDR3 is CAWSWTSVDEQYF. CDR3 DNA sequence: TGTGCCTGGAGTTGGACTAGTGTGGACGAGCAGTACTTC.